This is a list of T cell receptor beta chains from one sample in a study of T cell clusters in autoimmune cytopenias. No DNA is given; TCRdb re-called the multiplex PCR reads and lists each CDR3 protein once. This sample contains 1,200 to 1,500 distinct CDR3 sequences. The sequenced sample consisted of peripheral blood. All receptors derive from a human donor with an autoimmune cytopenia or autoimmune hepatitis (not recorded which). Each CDR3 is given with its conserved first and last residue. The listing skips clone size in some rows; elsewhere it reads once, few, many or a size class.

medium-sized,TRBJ2-1,TRBV13,CASLTNLGQGNNEQFF
NA,TRBJ2-5,TRBV5-1,CASSPLAGSEETQYF
medium-sized,TRBJ2-7,TRBV27,CASSLSLVGSYEQYF
NA,TRBJ1-1,TRBV7-8,CASNKSPQGTVNTEAFF
NA,TRBJ2-7,TRBV20-1,CSATDGLAGVYEQYF
NA,TRBJ1-4,TRBV5-1,CASSLEAATNEKLFF
medium-sized,TRBJ2-5,TRBV5-6,CASSRISGGQETQYF
NA,TRBJ1-5,TRBV27,CASSLSWAGQGRRQPQHF
medium-sized,TRBJ2-5,TRBV6-2/TRBV6-3,CASSWTRESETQYF
large,TRBJ1-5,TRBV7-2,CASSLYRGQPQHF
large,TRBJ2-1,TRBV29-1,CSVLRVGAGGYNEQFF
NA,TRBJ2-5,TRBV7-9,CASSWGTSGGAETQYF
NA,TRBJ1-5,TRBV2,CASSEARVQSQPQHF
NA,TRBJ1-1,TRBV4-2,CASRDRGRGLLTEAFF
NA,TRBJ1-2,TRBV10-3,CAISESVGGRLGYTF
NA,TRBJ1-2,TRBV7-2,CASSLGSPGVGYTF
NA,TRBJ2-7,TRBV21-1,CASSNCGRGYEQYF
medium-sized,TRBJ1-2,TRBV6-2/TRBV6-3,CASSPPHWTGSYGYTF
medium-sized,TRBJ2-1,TRBV6-2/TRBV6-3,CASSPPPGASGRENEQFF
medium-sized,TRBJ2-5,TRBV5-6,CASSLYGFETQYF
NA,TRBJ2-3,TRBV24-1,CATSAGTGGDHTDTQYF
large,TRBJ1-2,TRBV29-1,CSVLGTGKYGYTF
NA,TRBJ1-2,TRBV5-1,CASSDNQGFNYGYTF
medium-sized,TRBJ1-4,TRBV11-2,CASSLVAGEKLFF
NA,TRBJ1-2,TRBV6-5,CASSYSAYRGRDGYTF
medium-sized,TRBJ2-7,TRBV7-9,CASRTGSAEQYF
medium-sized,TRBJ2-1,TRBV7-2,CASTPPSGVVQFF
medium-sized,TRBJ1-2,TRBV6-1,CASSEPQDYGYTF
medium-sized,TRBJ2-1,TRBV6-5,CASSYSFLSSYNEQFF
medium-sized,TRBJ2-7,TRBV18,CASSPPGQYEQYF
medium-sized,TRBJ1-1,TRBV29-1,CSVALPRQSSTEAFF
medium-sized,TRBJ1-1,TRBV12-3/TRBV12-4,CASSLGVINEAFF
NA,TRBJ2-5,TRBV27,CASSSPPRFSDAVGWETQYF
NA,TRBJ2-4,TRBV7-9,CASSFGGQVKYF
medium-sized,TRBJ2-3,TRBV20-1,CSASPGGRDTQYF
NA,TRBJ2-2,TRBV4-1,CASSPLTGYTGELFF
medium-sized,TRBJ1-4,TRBV5-6,CASSRQGPNEKLFF
medium-sized,TRBJ1-2,TRBV11-1,CASSLGAPPNYGYTF
NA,TRBJ1-1,TRBV5-1,CASSLWGTGGENTEAFF
NA,TRBJ1-2,TRBV6-9,CASSEARGQGNWGYTF
medium-sized,TRBJ2-5,TRBV19,CASSMTSQETQYF
medium-sized,TRBJ2-3,TRBV13,CASSGGTSGSWTDTQYF
large,TRBJ2-2,TRBV18,CASSPLDDSTGELFF
NA,TRBJ2-3,TRBV24-1,CATRRLAGYSNTDTQYF
medium-sized,TRBJ2-5,TRBV5-6,CASKLFGGWETQYF
medium-sized,TRBJ2-7,TRBV7-6,CASSLAPGENYEQYF